This TCR beta chain was captured by sequencing in a study of spatial heterogeneity in lung cancer. Study in general: Detected beta-chain sequences consistently exceeded alpha-chain sequences.

TCRdb used MiXCR to reprocess the 5' RACE reads, holding one entry per CDR3 protein. The data hold roughly 40,000 distinct CDR3 sequences, with approximately 6.8% observed a single time. The CDR3 sequence is 15 residues long. Trimming removed 2 bases at V and 1 base at J, with 9 bases between. Germline CDR1 and CDR2: SEHNR and FQNEAQ (reference sequence). The time point is: sample taken at primary tumor resection. Whole RNA, isolated from tumor, nontumor lung or frozen PBMC, was sequenced without prior sorting. This clonotype appeared many times. This receptor was obtained from a female donor with early-stage non-small cell lung cancer. V usage is TRBV7-9 and J usage is TRBJ2-4, with a possible D match to TRBD2 (6 bases). Material: PBMCs, obtained at surgery. The CDR3 DNA reads as TGTGCCAGCAGCTTAATTGGGGGGGCCAAAAACATTCAGTACTTC. As protein: CASSLIGGAKNIQYF.